These 22 T cell receptor beta chains were all obtained from the same sample, sequenced in a study of cytomegalovirus exposure and HLA in healthy donors. Both 60 Vbeta primers and 13 Jbeta primers went into the PCR. Data came from immunoSEQ multiplex PCR; TCRdb stores just in-frame clones and leaves some out. Among 55,000 to 75,000 clones listed, 60% to 80% were seen once. Sequenced material: PBMCs. The receptors were gathered from a man aged 25-40 years in good health and CMV-seronegative.

This chain joins TRBV4-1 and TRBJ1-1, with 7 bases that match TRBD1. Trimming cost V 5 bases and J 8 bases; bases outside gene matches: 11. Germline CDR1 MGHRA, CDR2 YSYEKL. CDR3 size: 14 residues. DNA for the CDR3: TGCGCCAGCAGCTCTCACAGGGGCCCCAGAGAAGCTTTCTTT. Translating gives CASSSHRGPREAFF.

The CDR3 spells CASRRASGGDTQYF. The CDR3 DNA is TGTGCCAGCCGGAGGGCTAGCGGGGGAGATACGCAGTATTTT. The chain recombines TRBV6-5 with TRBJ2-3, with TRBD2 matching 10 bases. Germline V lookup: CDR1 MNHEY, CDR2 SVGAGI. The CDR3 loop spans 14 amino acids. V was pared by 8 bases and J by 5 bases, with 7 bases of the junction left unmatched.

The rearrangement uses TRBV2 and TRBJ1-6; D remains ambiguous. V shed 3 bases and J shed 5 bases, with 8 bases lying between them. The germline V gene has CDR1 SNHLY and CDR2 FYNNEI. This CDR3 is built from 14 residues. This CDR3 reads CASSDRPNNSPLHF. CDR3 bases: TGTGCCAGCAGTGATCGTCCTAATAATTCACCCCTCCACTTT.

The chain couples TRBV29-1 to TRBJ1-3; D is undetermined. Deletions cut 5 bases from V and 0 bases from J, with 5 bases between. Germline CDR1 and CDR2: SQVTM and ANQGSEA. This CDR3 has 12 amino acids. This CDR3 is CSVLSSGNTIYF. The DNA for the CDR3 is TGCAGCGTTCTTAGCTCTGGAAACACCATATATTTT.

The chain is built from TRBV4-1 and TRBJ1-5; TRBD1 might be the D (5 bases). CDR1 and CDR2 (germline): MGHRA, YSYEKL. The ends were cut back, 4 bases at V and 1 base at J, with 14 bases in the middle. This CDR3 has 16 amino acids. The CDR3, as DNA: TGCGCCAGCAGCCTTACGTGGGGGGGAAGCAATCAGCCCCAGCATTTT. This encodes CASSLTWGGSNQPQHF.

This chain links TRBV5-1 with TRBJ1-1, with no clear D. The CDR3 consists of 14 residues. Trimming shortened V by 2 bases and J by 2 bases, and 10 bases separated the two germline ends. The V gene's germline CDR1 is SGHRS and CDR2 YFSETQ. CDR3 region: CASSFKTGNTEAFF. DNA of the CDR3: TGCGCCAGCAGCTTCAAGACGGGAAACACTGAAGCTTTCTTT.

The J gene is TRBJ2-5, the V gene TRBV4-1, with a weak D call TRBD1 (6 bases). Matching the DNA end better, TRBJ2-7 makes the J call doubtful. The CDR3 totals 15 residues. Per the germline V gene, CDR1 is MGHRA and CDR2 is YSYEKL. The CDR3 DNA follows: TGCGCCAGCAGCCAAGATACCCCACAGGGTTACGAGCAGTACTTC. Amino acid sequence: CASSQDTPQGYEQYF.

The rearrangement links TRBV30 to TRBJ2-1; a weak D match, TRBD2 (5 bases). Germline V gene lookup returns CDR1 GTSNPN and CDR2 SVGIG (reference sequence). CDR3 length: 14 amino acids. The V end was cut by 6 bases, the J end by 4 bases, with 16 bases between. CDR3 loop: CACVLGRSYNEQFF. The CDR3 coding sequence is TGTGCCTGCGTACTAGGGCGGTCTTACAATGAGCAGTTCTTC. The whole variable domain, remainder taken from reference TRBV30 and TRBJ2-1, is SQTIHQWPATLVQPVGSPLSLECTVEGTSNPNLYWYRQAAGRGLQLLFYSVGIGQISSEVPQNLSASRPQDRQFILSSKKLLLSDSGFYLCACVLGRSYNEQFFGPGTRLTVL.

V is TRBV7-8 and J is TRBJ2-3; a weak D match, TRBD1 (5 bases). V was shortened by 3 bases and J by 4 bases, with 11 bases between the two germline ends. The CDR3 is 14 residues long. The germline gives CDR1 SGHVS, CDR2 FQNEAQ. This CDR3 reads CASSFRARADTQYF. The CDR3 bases are TGTGCCAGCAGCTTCAGGGCACGCGCAGATACGCAGTATTTT.

The chain carries TRBV2 and TRBJ1-6; D may be TRBD1 (6 bases). CDR3 length equals 15 residues. Germline V lookup: CDR1 SNHLY, CDR2 FYNNEI. Trimming removed 8 bases at V and 7 bases at J, with 18 bases between. The CDR3 bases are TGTGCCAGCGGCAGCTCGACAGGAAGAAATTCACCCCTCCACTTT. Its protein product is CASGSSTGRNSPLHF.

This clone was seen a few times. The chain uses TRBV30 and TRBJ2-3, with D perhaps TRBD1 (6 bases). This CDR3 is built from 16 residues. Deletions cut 2 bases from V and 0 bases from J, with 15 bases between. Germline V gives CDR1 GTSNPN, CDR2 SVGIG (reference sequence). CDR3 amino acids: CAWSISNRVSTDTQYF. The CDR3 DNA reads as TGTGCCTGGAGTATATCGAACAGGGTTAGCACAGATACGCAGTATTTT.

The gene calls are TRBV30 and TRBJ2-1; TRBD1 aligns across 9 bases. Germline CDR1 GTSNPN, CDR2 SVGIG (reference sequence). J lost 1 base, V lost 5 bases, and 15 bases had no gene match. The CDR3 contains 18 residues. The CDR3 protein is CAWGVVGQGPSSYNEQFF. CDR3 DNA: TGTGCCTGGGGGGTCGTGGGACAGGGTCCATCTTCCTACAATGAGCAGTTCTTC.

A few counts support this clone. This chain links TRBV6-5 with TRBJ1-1; no firm D call. V lost 6 bases to trimming and J lost 4 bases, with 9 bases between them. CDR3 length equals 12 residues. The germline gives CDR1 MNHEY, CDR2 SVGAGI. The CDR3 DNA sequence: TGTGCCAGCAGCCCCGGTGCCACTGAAGCTTTCTTT. It encodes CASSPGATEAFF.

DNA for the CDR3: TGTGCCAGCAGCCTTGACCTGAGAGGGCCCTACGAGCAGTACTTC. Its translation is CASSLDLRGPYEQYF. The gene calls are TRBV5-6 and TRBJ2-7; D is perhaps TRBD2 (5 bases). The CDR3 covers 15 residues. V was cut by 4 bases and J by 2 bases, with 16 bases left in between. Germline V gene data show CDR1 as SGHDT and CDR2 as YYEEEE.

The rearrangement uses TRBV30 and TRBJ2-5; D unresolved. Germline CDR1 reads GTSNPN; CDR2 reads SVGIG (reference sequence). Trimming pared 4 bases from V and 0 bases from J, leaving 15 bases between. The CDR3 has 15 amino acids. CDR3 bases: TGTGCCTGGATTTATCTTCGTGCGGACCAAGAGACCCAGTACTTC. This encodes CAWIYLRADQETQYF.

The chain couples TRBV4-1 to TRBJ2-1, with TRBD2 matching over 10 bases. This CDR3 contains 16 residues. The junction had 9 bases not matched to a gene; V was cut back by 6 bases and J by 4 bases. CDR1 and CDR2 (germline): MGHRA, YSYEKL. CDR3 in DNA: TGCGCCAGCAGACTTGGACTAGCGGAGGGTTACAATGAGCAGTTCTTC. Its protein is CASRLGLAEGYNEQFF.

This clone has a handful of counts. The chain links TRBV2 to TRBJ1-1; 8 positions agree with TRBD1. The CDR3 has 13 residues. Germline loops: CDR1 SNHLY, CDR2 FYNNEI. Trimming cost V 6 bases and J 1 base; bases outside gene matches: 1. DNA for the CDR3: TGTGCCAGCAGGCAGGGGGCGAACACTGAAGCTTTCTTT. Translation: CASRQGANTEAFF.

This chain links TRBV6-5 with TRBJ1-1, with TRBD1 as a possible D gene (6 bases). CDR1 and CDR2 from the germline V gene are MNHEY and SVGAGI. The V end was cut by 7 bases, the J end by 3 bases, with 15 bases between. CDR3 size: 14 residues. This CDR3 is CASKGGGRDTEAFF. The CDR3 DNA is TGTGCCAGCAAAGGGGGGGGGAGGGACACTGAAGCTTTCTTT.

This clone was counted a few times. This sample includes further DNA sequences coding for the same CDR3. J is TRBJ1-2 and V is TRBV5-1; 8 nucleotides align to TRBD1. The CDR3 sequence is 15 residues long. The V gene end was trimmed by 0 bases and the J gene end by 2 bases; junction bases not matched to a gene: 3. Germline lookup yields CDR1 SGHRS and CDR2 YFSETQ. The CDR3 DNA reads as TGCGCCAGCAGCTTGGCCTCAGGGGGCAACTATGGCTACACCTTC. It codes for CASSLASGGNYGYTF.

A few counts support this clone. The chain employs TRBV27 and TRBJ2-7, with D perhaps TRBD1 (6 bases). There are 14 residues in the CDR3. Per the germline V gene, CDR1 is MNHEY and CDR2 is SMNVEV (reference sequence). Deletions cut 2 bases from V and 3 bases from J, with 11 bases between. The CDR3 region is CASSLRTGLYEQYF. As DNA, the CDR3 is TGTGCCAGCAGTTTACGCACAGGGCTCTACGAGCAGTACTTC.

The rearrangement uses TRBV30 and TRBJ1-1, with D unresolved. This CDR3 spans 15 amino acids. Trimming cost V 0 bases and J 1 base, with 12 bases left between them. Germline V gene lookup returns CDR1 GTSNPN and CDR2 SVGIG (reference sequence). The CDR3 reads CAWSVGPAGNTEAFF. For the CDR3, the DNA is TGTGCCTGGAGTGTGGGTCCGGCAGGGAACACTGAAGCTTTCTTT. The entire variable domain, with the rest obtained from reference TRBV30 and TRBJ1-1, is as follows: SQTIHQWPATLVQPVGSPLSLECTVEGTSNPNLYWYRQAAGRGLQLLFYSVGIGQISSEVPQNLSASRPQDRQFILSSKKLLLSDSGFYLCAWSVGPAGNTEAFFGQGTRLTVV.

The chain recombines TRBV6-5 with TRBJ1-5; D is undetermined. The CDR3 contains 14 residues. V lost 2 bases and J 3 bases, leaving 8 bases between the germline ends. In germline, CDR1 is MNHEY, CDR2 SVGAGI. This CDR3 reads CASSYTGINQPQHF. The CDR3 DNA is TGTGCCAGCAGTTACACGGGAATCAATCAGCCCCAGCATTTT.